This T cell receptor (beta chain) was profiled in a study of T cell repertoires in aging, cancer and after chemotherapy. TRB rearrangements spanning V, D and J were amplified using mixed TRB-A/B primers. TCRdb fed the multiplex PCR reads into MiXCR, producing one record per CDR3 protein. Seen here are about 6,200 distinct CDR3 sequences, 30% observed once, and the top ten hold roughly 7.4%. TCR beta rearrangements were amplified from peripheral blood genomic DNA. This clonotype showed up just a few times. Sequencing was carried out using blood. This clonotype was obtained from a human donor with a blood cancer.

The CDR3 is CASSYSNPGTYEQYF. The CDR3 region has the DNA TGTGCCAGCAGTTACTCGAATCCAGGAACCTACGAGCAGTACTTC. The chain employs TRBV6-5 and TRBJ2-7; D gene unclear. CDR3 length: 15 residues. Trimming shortened V by 0 bases and J by 2 bases, and 11 bases separated the two germline ends. Per germline, CDR1 MNHEY and CDR2 SVGAGI.